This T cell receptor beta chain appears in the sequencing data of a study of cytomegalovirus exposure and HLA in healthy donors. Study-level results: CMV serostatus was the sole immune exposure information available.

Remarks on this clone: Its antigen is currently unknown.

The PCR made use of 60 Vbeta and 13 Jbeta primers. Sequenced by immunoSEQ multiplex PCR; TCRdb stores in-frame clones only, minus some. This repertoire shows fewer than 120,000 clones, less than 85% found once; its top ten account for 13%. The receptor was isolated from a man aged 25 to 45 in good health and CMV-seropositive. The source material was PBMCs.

The CDR3 spells CASSPTGIQSDTQYF. The CDR3 coding sequence is TGTGCCAGCAGCCCGACAGGGATTCAGTCAGATACGCAGTATTTT. The chain is built from TRBV7-3 and TRBJ2-3, with TRBD1 matching over 7 bases. The CDR3 has 15 residues. From germline, CDR1 is SGHTA and CDR2 FQGTGA. Germline trimming cut 5 bases from V and 4 bases from J; bases unmatched to any gene: 9.